This T cell receptor (beta chain) was retrieved from a study of T cell clones after liver transplantation. On the study more broadly: HCV positivity affected three of eight recipients; the rest lacked autoimmune or viral indications. Draws occurred before transplant, before withdrawal, and after complete or failed withdrawal. Subjects received no induction therapy and standard immunosuppression until randomization at 12-24 months post-transplant.

Method: immunoSEQ multiplex PCR; TCRdb's copy keeps in-frame clones and lacks some. Of some 45,000 clones listed, around 84% were seen once; the top ten hold almost 2.5%. The trim removed 4 bases at V and 6 bases at J, leaving 12 bases unmatched. CDR1 and CDR2 (germline): MDHEN, SYDVKM. The CDR3 consists of 16 residues. CD3+CD4+ and CD3+CD8+ cells were FACS-sorted from thawed unstimulated PBMCs. The chain recombines TRBV28 with TRBJ2-1, with 7 bases identical to TRBD2. Material: CD4+ T cells from blood, obtained 24 months after liver transplant. This sequence was found in a human patient who received a liver transplant. A share of the T cells may be of graft donor origin. The CDR3 here is CASSSLGLRPPNEQFF. DNA of the CDR3: TGTGCCAGCAGTTCCCTGGGACTAAGACCCCCCAATGAGCAGTTCTTC.